What follows describes a single T cell receptor beta chain. Antigen specificity is unknown. The protocol was immunoSEQ multiplex PCR, while the TCRdb copy is restricted to in-frame clones and leaves out a portion. The table records more than 50,000 clones, 80% to 90% of them present only once. The CDR3 length is 15 residues. The trim removed 4 bases at V and 0 bases at J, leaving 4 bases unmatched. Germline CDR1 and CDR2: KGHSH and LQKENI. The data belong to a study of T cell responses to AZD1222 COVID-19 vaccine. Study conclusions and caveats: Repertoires were obtained solely post-peak T cell response. The study reported that nearly half of spike-specific TCRs target unmutated variant regions. Researchers report vaccine-associated CD4 TCRs spanning spike, with dominance at 160-218 and 743-854.

The sequence was obtained from an adult in good health. This rearrangement joins TRBV18 to TRBJ1-1; 8 bases agree with TRBD1. This material consisted of peripheral blood, taken on day 0 of AZD1222 vaccination. CDR3 in DNA: TGTGCCAGCTCACGAGGACAGGGCCTGAACACTGAAGCTTTCTTT. It specifies CASSRGQGLNTEAFF.